This T cell receptor (beta chain) was captured in a study of T-cell reconstitution after alpha-beta-depleted transplantation in children. Study results and caveats: T-cell numbers and diversity, one year after transplant, stemmed largely from T cells that were newly produced. Diversity of TCRbeta at day 60 was high in some patients, arising from surviving recipient T cells and thymic progenitors. Roughly two months post-transplant, alpha-beta T cells reportedly originated from several hundred graft clones that had expanded.

As for this clonotype: Its antigen is still unknown.

Construction of the TCRbeta library involved unique molecular identifiers. TCRdb ran MiXCR on the PCR reads and lists one entry per CDR3 protein. In the table there are hundreds of thousands of distinct CDR3 sequences, 15% to 20% of which are singletons. Germline V CDR1 and CDR2: KGHSH, LQKENI. This CDR3 spans 15 amino acids. The V gene end was trimmed by 3 bases and the J gene end by 5 bases; junction bases not matched to a gene: 5. The genes are TRBV18 and TRBJ2-1, with 9 positions matching TRBD2. The clonotype comes from a male patient younger than 18 who had a stem cell transplant for acute lymphoblastic leukemia, so the T cells may come from the graft donor. The material sequenced was PBMCs, mostly from graft donor cells, taken 360 days after TCRalphabeta/CD19-depleted stem cell transplant. CDR3 nucleotide sequence: TGTGCCAGCTCACCCGGACTAGCGAGAGACAATGAGCAGTTCTTC. Its translation: CASSPGLARDNEQFF.